The clone carrying this T cell receptor beta chain has at least ten counts. Its antigen is still unknown. TCRdb re-called the multiplex PCR reads with MiXCR, one entry per CDR3 protein. This sample yields about 200,000 distinct CDR3 sequences, of which under 40% are seen a single time; approximately 3.7% belongs to the top ten. This record comes from a study of breast tumors, draining lymph nodes, adjacent tissues. CDR3 length equals 17 residues. V was clipped by 1 base and J by 4 bases, with 17 bases between them. Germline CDR1 and CDR2: LGHNA and YSLEER. Axillary draining lymph nodes of breast cancer patients supplied the node samples. Study-wide points: Luminal-like breast cancer showed significantly higher tumor–nontumor repertoire similarity than basal-like. Data fit most tumor T cells coming from lymph node, expanding in tumor.

The sequence derives from a female donor with breast cancer. Some clones in this sample may be carry-over from other donors' samples. Sequenced: axillary lymph node tissue. This chain connects TRBV4-3 to TRBJ2-1, with D possibly TRBD2 on 6 matching bases. CDR3 DNA: TGCGCCAGCAGCCAAGGCCCGGGACTTTCTAAGTACAATGAGCAGTTCTTC. It yields the protein CASSQGPGLSKYNEQFF.